These 21 T cell receptor beta chains were all obtained from the same sample, sequenced in a study of PD-1 blockade in classical Hodgkin lymphoma. Only in-frame clones appear in the TCRdb table, and some are missing; sequencing was by immunoSEQ multiplex PCR. Of about 13,000 clones in the sample, approximately 79% are singletons; the top ten hold around a quarter. Each patient's relapse followed autologous stem cell transplantation, and brentuximab vedotin exposure varied. By magnetic negative selection, CD8+ T cells were isolated from the thawed PBMCs. The source material was CD8+ T cells from blood, sampled at baseline. Source of these receptors: a human donor with classical Hodgkin lymphoma.

This CDR3 reads CASSYGLSEAFF. The CDR3 nucleotides read TGTGCCAGCAGCTACGGATTGTCTGAAGCTTTCTTT. This chain joins TRBV6-5 and TRBJ1-1; D unclear. V gave up 6 bases and J gave up 6 bases, with 11 bases separating them. Germline loops: CDR1 MNHEY, CDR2 SVGAGI. The CDR3 consists of 12 residues.

The chain uses TRBV7-3 and TRBJ1-2, with D tentatively TRBD1 (5 bases). Trimming cost V 1 base and J 2 bases, with 11 bases left between them. Germline V gene data show CDR1 as SGHTA and CDR2 as FQGTGA. This CDR3 is built from 15 residues. The CDR3, as DNA: TGTGCCAGCAGCTTAAACGGGGCCGGCAACTATGGCTACACCTTC. Encoded protein: CASSLNGAGNYGYTF.

This clone came up once. The chain couples TRBV25-1 to TRBJ1-2; the D gene is possibly TRBD1 (5 bases). This CDR3 is 13 amino acids long. V lost 2 bases, J lost 4 bases, and 8 bases lay in between. Per the germline V gene, CDR1 is MGHDK and CDR2 is SYGVNS. The CDR3 sequence: CASSEGHLYGYTF. CDR3 nucleotides: TGTGCCAGCAGTGAAGGACACCTCTATGGCTACACCTTC.

V is TRBV5-4 and J is TRBJ1-2, with TRBD1 as a possible D gene (6 bases). V lost 7 bases and J 8 bases, leaving 21 bases between the germline ends. Germline CDR1 SGHNT, CDR2 YYREEE (reference sequence). CDR3 length: 14 amino acids. CDR3 protein: CASYRVSPREGYTF. The DNA of the CDR3 is TGTGCCAGCTACAGGGTATCCCCCCGGGAAGGCTACACCTTC.

The chain combines TRBV6-4 with TRBJ2-2; TRBD2 might be the D (5 bases). The CDR3 covers 17 residues. Germline-derived CDR1 and CDR2 are MRHNA and SNTAGT. V gave up 0 bases and J gave up 6 bases, with 17 bases separating them. This CDR3 is CASSDSPGGRGPGELFF. The CDR3, as DNA: TGTGCCAGCAGTGACTCGCCCGGTGGGAGAGGCCCCGGGGAGCTGTTTTTT.

The J gene is TRBJ1-4, the V gene TRBV28, with a possible D match to TRBD1 (5 bases). The V and J ends lost 8 bases and 6 bases respectively, with 13 bases between them. In germline, CDR1 is MDHEN, CDR2 SYDVKM. CDR3 length: 13 residues. The chain's CDR3 is CASRWDGDEKLFF. In DNA, the CDR3 is TGTGCCAGCCGTTGGGACGGAGATGAAAAACTGTTTTTT.

J is TRBJ1-1 and V is TRBV9, with D perhaps TRBD1 (5 bases). Germline V gives CDR1 SGDLS, CDR2 YYNGEE. The length of the CDR3 is 14 residues. Trimming took 0 bases from V and 5 from J, leaving 11 bases between them. The chain's CDR3 is CASSVGSGSTEAFF. The CDR3 coding sequence is TGTGCCAGCAGCGTAGGGTCAGGGAGTACTGAAGCTTTCTTT.

The J gene is TRBJ2-2, the V gene TRBV19; possible D gene TRBD1, 5 bases. Germline CDR1 is LNHDA and CDR2 is SQIVND (reference sequence). CDR3 size: 13 residues. The CDR3 is CATTGSNTGELFF. DNA for the CDR3: TGTGCTACCACAGGCTCGAACACCGGGGAGCTGTTTTTT.

V gene TRBV2 combines with J gene TRBJ2-7, with D possibly TRBD1 on 5 matching bases. This CDR3 has 14 residues. CDR1 SNHLY and CDR2 FYNNEI come from the germline V gene. V lost 1 base to trimming and J lost 5 bases, with 12 bases between them. The CDR3 coding sequence is TGTGCCAGCAGTGAAGGGCAGGGTTTGGACGAGCAGTACTTC. This encodes CASSEGQGLDEQYF.

Remarks on this clone: Other DNA sequences of this sample code for an identical CDR3. The chain combines TRBV4-3 with TRBJ2-7; 7 bases match TRBD1. CDR3 length: 14 amino acids. J gave up 4 bases and V 1 base, and 4 bases lay outside the gene matches. Germline CDR1 reads LGHNA; CDR2 reads YSLEER. The CDR3 DNA sequence: TGCGCCAGCAGCCAAGGGACAGGCCGGTACGAGCAGTACTTC. Translating it yields CASSQGTGRYEQYF.

J is TRBJ1-2 and V is TRBV29-1, with D possibly matching TRBD1 (5 bases). V was shortened by 7 bases and J by 4 bases, with 19 bases between the two germline ends. The CDR3 spans 14 residues. Germline CDR1 is SQVTM and CDR2 is ANQGSEA. The CDR3 sequence is CSARRDGDIYGYTF. In DNA, the CDR3 is TGCAGCGCCAGGCGGGACGGAGATATCTATGGCTACACCTTC. Using reference TRBV29-1 and TRBJ1-2 for the parts outside the CDR3, the full variable domain is SAVISQKPSRDICQRGTSLTIQCQVDSQVTMMFWYRQQPGQSLTLIATANQGSEATYESGFVIDKFPISRPNLTFSTLTVSNMSPEDSSIYLCSARRDGDIYGYTFGSGTRLTVV.

The chain links TRBV11-2 to TRBJ2-1, with 12 bases matching TRBD2. This CDR3 spans 16 amino acids. V shed 5 bases and J 2 bases; nucleotides not matched to a gene: 4. Looked up from germline, CDR1 is SGHAT and CDR2 is FQNNGV. The CDR3 here is CASSPLAGGTYNEQFF. For the CDR3, the DNA is TGTGCCAGCAGCCCACTAGCGGGGGGAACCTACAATGAGCAGTTCTTC.

The chain recombines TRBV19 with TRBJ2-2; 11 nucleotides line up with TRBD1. Germline-derived CDR1 and CDR2 are LNHDA and SQIVND (reference sequence). V shed 4 bases, J shed 3 bases, and the junction held 7 bases outside the gene matches. The CDR3 is made up of 17 amino acids. The CDR3 is CASSSRDRGSDTGELFF. CDR3 sequence (DNA): TGTGCCAGTAGTAGCCGGGACAGGGGGTCGGACACCGGGGAGCTGTTTTTT. Supplemented by reference TRBV19 and TRBJ2-2, the full variable domain reads DGGITQSPKYLFRKEGQNVTLSCEQNLNHDAMYWYRQDPGQGLRLIYYSQIVNDFQKGDIAEGYSVSREKKESFPLTVTSAQKNPTAFYLCASSSRDRGSDTGELFFGEGSRLTVL.

This clone was seen only once. V gene TRBV27 combines with J gene TRBJ2-7; TRBD1 might be the D (6 bases). This CDR3 spans 11 amino acids. Germline V gene lookup returns CDR1 MNHEY and CDR2 SMNVEV (reference sequence). Trimming took 7 bases from V and 4 from J, leaving 8 bases between them. As DNA, the CDR3 is TGTGCCAGCAATACAGGGTACGAGCAGTACTTC. It translates to CASNTGYEQYF.

The chain links TRBV7-9 to TRBJ2-1; TRBD2 aligns across 10 bases. Germline CDR1 is SEHNR and CDR2 is FQNEAQ (reference sequence). Trimming removed 5 bases from V and 4 bases from J; junction bases left unmatched: 11. The CDR3 has 17 residues. CDR3 in amino acids: CASSRGTGLATYNEQFF. The DNA for the CDR3 is TGTGCCAGCAGCCGAGGTACGGGACTAGCGACTTACAATGAGCAGTTCTTC.

The chain carries TRBV9 and TRBJ2-2; 7 nucleotides align to TRBD1. The CDR3 loop spans 15 amino acids. From germline, CDR1 is SGDLS and CDR2 YYNGEE. V gave up 4 bases and J gave up 3 bases; unmatched junction bases: 6. Written as DNA, the CDR3 is TGTGCCAGCAGCTTGGGACAGAGTTACACCGGGGAGCTGTTTTTT. It codes for CASSLGQSYTGELFF. Filled out from reference TRBV9 and TRBJ2-2, the complete variable domain reads DSGVTQTPKHLITATGQRVTLRCSPRSGDLSVYWYQQSLDQGLQFLIQYYNGEERAKGNILERFSAQQFPDLHSELNLSSLELGDSALYFCASSLGQSYTGELFFGEGSRLTVL.

This clone was picked up one time. The V gene is TRBV7-6, the J gene TRBJ2-6; D is undetermined. CDR1 is SGHVS and CDR2 is FNYEAQ in the germline V gene. Trimming left V 5 bases short and J 0 bases short, with 8 bases between. The CDR3 is 15 residues long. This CDR3 is CASSPQVSGANVLTF. CDR3 DNA sequence: TGTGCCAGCAGCCCCCAAGTCTCTGGGGCCAACGTCCTGACTTTC.

The chain links TRBV2 to TRBJ2-7, with TRBD1 matching over 8 bases. In germline, CDR1 is SNHLY, CDR2 FYNNEI. This CDR3 contains 14 residues. Trimming cost V 8 bases and J 0 bases; bases outside gene matches: 6. The CDR3 nucleotides are TGTGCCAGCTCACGACAGGGGAGCTCCTACGAGCAGTACTTC. Protein product: CASSRQGSSYEQYF.

The chain employs TRBV7-2 and TRBJ1-2; no clear D gene. From germline, CDR1 is SGHTA and CDR2 FQGNSA. The CDR3 is 12 amino acids. Trimming took off 1 base at V and 3 bases at J, with 3 bases between the two ends. This chain's CDR3 is CASSLDDYGYTF. The DNA for the CDR3 is TGTGCCAGCAGCTTAGATGACTATGGCTACACCTTC.

V and J are TRBV19 and TRBJ2-7; 8 bases map to TRBD1. The germline V gene encodes CDR1 LNHDA and CDR2 SQIVND (reference sequence). CDR3 length equals 15 residues. The V gene end was trimmed by 4 bases and the J gene end by 3 bases; junction bases not matched to a gene: 8. CDR3 nucleotides: TGTGCCAGTAGTACCGGGACAGGCCTAAACTACGAGCAGTACTTC. Encoded protein: CASSTGTGLNYEQYF.

V gene TRBV7-8 combines with J gene TRBJ1-5; 9 bases line up with TRBD1. The CDR3 consists of 15 residues. CDR1 is SGHVS and CDR2 is FQNEAQ in the germline V gene. The junction had 6 bases not matched to a gene; V was cut back by 4 bases and J by 5 bases. DNA for the CDR3: TGTGCCAGCAGCTCTACAGGGGGCTTTTATCAGCCCCAGCATTTT. Its protein is CASSSTGGFYQPQHF.